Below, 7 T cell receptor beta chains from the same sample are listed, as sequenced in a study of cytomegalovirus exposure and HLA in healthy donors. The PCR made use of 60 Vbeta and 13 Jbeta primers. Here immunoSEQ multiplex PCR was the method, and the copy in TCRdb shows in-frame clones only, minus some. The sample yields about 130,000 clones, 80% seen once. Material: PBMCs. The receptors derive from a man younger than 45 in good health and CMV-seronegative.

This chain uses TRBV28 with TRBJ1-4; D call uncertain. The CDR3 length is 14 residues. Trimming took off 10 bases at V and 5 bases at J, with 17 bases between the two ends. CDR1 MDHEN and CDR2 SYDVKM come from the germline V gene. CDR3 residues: CATKPLPRNEKLFF. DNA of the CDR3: TGTGCCACGAAACCACTACCCAGAAATGAAAAACTGTTTTTT.

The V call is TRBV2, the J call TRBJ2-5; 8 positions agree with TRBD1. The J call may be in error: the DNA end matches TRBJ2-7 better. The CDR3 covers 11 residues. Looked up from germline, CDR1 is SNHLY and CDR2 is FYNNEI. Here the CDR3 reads CASTDRDEQYF. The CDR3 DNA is TGTGCCAGCACGGACAGGGACGAGCAGTACTTC.

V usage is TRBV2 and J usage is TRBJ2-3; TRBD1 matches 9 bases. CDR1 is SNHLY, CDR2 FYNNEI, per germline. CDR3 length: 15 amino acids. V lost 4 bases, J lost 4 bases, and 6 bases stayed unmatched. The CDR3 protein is CASSVRDRVPDTQYF. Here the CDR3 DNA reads TGTGCCAGCAGTGTCCGGGACAGGGTTCCAGATACGCAGTATTTT.

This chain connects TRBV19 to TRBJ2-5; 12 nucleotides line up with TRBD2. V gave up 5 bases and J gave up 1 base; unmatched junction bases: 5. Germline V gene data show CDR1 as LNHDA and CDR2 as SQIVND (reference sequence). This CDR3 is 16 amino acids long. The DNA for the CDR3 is TGTGCCAGTAGTCTGCTAGCGGGGGGGTCCCAAGAGACCCAGTACTTC. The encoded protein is CASSLLAGGSQETQYF.

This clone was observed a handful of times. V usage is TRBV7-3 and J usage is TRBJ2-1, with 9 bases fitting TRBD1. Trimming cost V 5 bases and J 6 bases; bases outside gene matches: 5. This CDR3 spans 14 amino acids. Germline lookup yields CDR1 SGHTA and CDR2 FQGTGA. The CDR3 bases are TGTGCCAGCAGCCGGGACAGGGTCTCCAATGAGCAGTTCTTC. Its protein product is CASSRDRVSNEQFF.

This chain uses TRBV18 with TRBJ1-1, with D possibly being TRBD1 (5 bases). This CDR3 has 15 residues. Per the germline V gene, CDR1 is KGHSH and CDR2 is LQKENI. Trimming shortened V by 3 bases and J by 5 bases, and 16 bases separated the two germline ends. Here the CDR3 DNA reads TGTGCCAGCTCACCGGTGGCAGGGCCAAGGACTGAAGCTTTCTTT. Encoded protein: CASSPVAGPRTEAFF.

CDR3 DNA: TGTGCCAGCGCGGTCGCGGGAGGGACAGATACGCAGTATTTT. It yields the protein CASAVAGGTDTQYF. The rearrangement links TRBV11-3 to TRBJ2-3, with 9 bases fitting TRBD2. CDR1 SGHNT and CDR2 YENEEA come from the germline V gene. With V trimmed by 8 bases and J by 3 bases, 6 bases remained unmatched. The CDR3 totals 14 residues.